One and the same sample provided the 19 T cell receptor beta chains below, sequenced in a study of response to subunit inactivated influenza vaccine. Via MiXCR, TCRdb re-called the RT-PCR reads, giving one row per CDR3 protein. The table records approximately 520,000 distinct CDR3 sequences, 16% of them present only once. Source: CD4+ T cells sorted from PBMCs, taken less than 30 months after vaccination. Receptor source: a man aged 45 to 70 who received an inactivated influenza vaccine.

V is TRBV5-1 and J is TRBJ2-1; 7 bases map to TRBD1. CDR3 length: 13 residues. V lost 7 bases and J lost 4; bases outside the gene matches: 5. Germline CDR1 and CDR2: SGHRS and YFSETQ. CDR3 in amino acids: CASSTGQYNEQFF. The CDR3 bases are TGCGCCAGCTCGACGGGACAGTACAATGAGCAGTTCTTC.

This clonotype was picked up many times. The J gene is TRBJ1-3, the V gene TRBV4-1, with D possibly TRBD1 on 6 matching bases. CDR1 and CDR2 from the germline V gene are MGHRA and YSYEKL. The CDR3 is made up of 16 amino acids. V shed 2 bases and J shed 0 bases, with 11 bases lying between them. The DNA of the CDR3 is TGCGCCAGCAGCCAACAACAGGGTCCCTCTGGAAACACCATATATTTT. This gives the protein CASSQQQGPSGNTIYF.

V gene TRBV5-5 combines with J gene TRBJ2-3; the D call may be TRBD1 or TRBD2 (5 bases each). Trimming stripped 3 bases from V and 4 bases from J, with 12 bases between. Germline CDR1 SGHKS, CDR2 YYEKEE (reference sequence). The CDR3 is 14 amino acids. The CDR3 protein is CASSWGPWSDTQYF. CDR3 nucleotides: TGTGCCAGCAGCTGGGGACCGTGGTCAGATACGCAGTATTTT. The whole variable domain, filled in from reference TRBV5-5 and TRBJ2-3, reads DAGVTQSPTHLIKTRGQQVTLRCSPISGHKSVSWYQQVLGQGPQFIFQYYEKEERGRGNFPDRFSARQFPNYSSELNVNALLLGDSALYLCASSWGPWSDTQYFGPGTRLTVL.

The table lists this clonotype with many counts. This chain connects TRBV4-3 to TRBJ2-3, with D perhaps being TRBD1 or TRBD2 (5 bases each). In germline, CDR1 is LGHNA, CDR2 YSLEER. V lost 0 bases, J lost 0 bases, and 19 bases lay in between. The CDR3 is made up of 19 amino acids. CDR3 in amino acids: CASSQDRGTNTLSTDTQYF. Written as DNA, the CDR3 is TGCGCCAGCAGCCAAGATCGGGGCACAAACACCTTAAGCACAGATACGCAGTATTTT.

This rearrangement joins TRBV5-1 to TRBJ2-7, with TRBD1 as a possible D gene (5 bases). The CDR3 covers 15 residues. Germline V lookup: CDR1 SGHRS, CDR2 YFSETQ. V gave up 5 bases and J gave up 1 base, with 16 bases separating them. This CDR3 reads CASSSSGMGSYEQYF. CDR3 bases: TGCGCCAGCAGTTCCTCAGGGATGGGGTCCTACGAGCAGTACTTC.

The chain links TRBV3-1 to TRBJ2-7; no definite D call. Germline CDR1 is LGHDT and CDR2 is YNNKEL (reference sequence). There are 12 residues in the CDR3. Trimming took 0 bases from V and 10 from J, leaving 10 bases between them. The CDR3, as DNA: TGTGCCAGCAGCCAAGATGGGCAAATACAGTACTTC. It yields the protein CASSQDGQIQYF.

This clonotype was picked up a small number of times. This sequence joins TRBV5-1 and TRBJ2-5; D might be TRBD1 (5 bases). V lost 4 bases to trimming and J lost 4 bases, with 11 bases between them. Germline V gene data show CDR1 as SGHRS and CDR2 as YFSETQ. CDR3 size: 13 residues. The CDR3 coding sequence is TGCGCCAGCAGCATAAGACAGAGAGAGACCCAGTACTTC. Amino acid sequence: CASSIRQRETQYF.

The rearrangement links TRBV20-1 to TRBJ2-1; 8 bases agree with TRBD1. Germline V gene data show CDR1 as DFQATT and CDR2 as SNEGSKA (reference sequence). With V trimmed by 2 bases and J by 9 bases, 3 bases remained unmatched. This CDR3 spans 12 amino acids. In DNA form, the CDR3 reads TGCAGTGCTAGACAGGGGGCCGGTGAGCAGTTCTTC. Translation gives CSARQGAGEQFF.

This chain links TRBV5-6 with TRBJ2-3, with TRBD2 matching over 10 bases. Losses at the gene ends were 3 bases for V and 5 bases for J; bases not matched to a gene: 6. Germline loops: CDR1 SGHDT, CDR2 YYEEEE. The CDR3 runs 15 residues. CDR3 residues: CASSYSGRAGDTQYF. The CDR3 DNA follows: TGTGCCAGCAGCTACAGCGGGAGGGCCGGAGATACGCAGTATTTT.

This clonotype was counted ten times or more. The chain joins TRBV12-3 or TRBV12-4 to TRBJ1-4; D may be TRBD1 (6 bases). V was clipped by 2 bases and J by 3 bases, with 10 bases between them. The CDR3 is 15 residues long. As DNA, the CDR3 is TGTGCCAGCAGTTTACAGGGGTTGGCTAATGAAAAACTGTTTTTT. Protein: CASSLQGLANEKLFF.

This clonotype has a count of ten or more. The rearrangement uses TRBV11-2 and TRBJ2-7; perhaps TRBD1 as D (6 bases). Germline CDR1 SGHAT, CDR2 FQNNGV. Trimming stripped 4 bases from V and 7 bases from J, with 14 bases between. This CDR3 comprises 13 residues. The CDR3 reads CASSSGGEGEQYF. The CDR3 DNA sequence: TGTGCCAGCAGCTCTGGGGGCGAGGGGGAGCAGTACTTC.

The chain links TRBV11-2 to TRBJ2-3, with D perhaps given as TRBD1 or TRBD2 (5 bases each). V lost 1 base and J 2 bases, leaving 13 bases between the germline ends. The CDR3 runs to 16 residues. Germline V gene lookup returns CDR1 SGHAT and CDR2 FQNNGV. CDR3 nucleotides: TGTGCCAGCAGCTTAGGTCCGGGGCGGCTCACAGATACGCAGTATTTT. Its protein product is CASSLGPGRLTDTQYF.

The V and J genes are TRBV6-5 and TRBJ1-3, with a possible D match to TRBD1 (6 bases). Germline CDR1 reads MNHEY; CDR2 reads SVGAGI. Trimming took off 2 bases at V and 2 bases at J, with 10 bases between the two ends. The CDR3 extends over 15 amino acids. CDR3 bases: TGTGCCAGCAGTTACCCTTGGGGGCCTGGAAACACCATATATTTT. It is translated as CASSYPWGPGNTIYF.

This sequence joins TRBV5-1 and TRBJ2-1; 7 bases agree with TRBD2. Trimming at V came to 3 bases and at J to 1 base, leaving 4 bases not matched to a gene. CDR3 length: 15 amino acids. Germline assignment: CDR1 SGHRS and CDR2 YFSETQ. The DNA for the CDR3 is TGCGCCAGCAGCTCCGGGACTATTTCCTACAATGAGCAGTTCTTC. Encoded protein: CASSSGTISYNEQFF.

This clonotype was detected a few times. The chain couples TRBV28 to TRBJ2-1, with 7 bases lining up with TRBD2. The V gene's germline CDR1 is MDHEN and CDR2 SYDVKM. The V segment lost 6 bases and the J segment 3 bases; nucleotides outside the gene matches: 11. CDR3 length: 16 amino acids. CDR3 coding DNA: TGTGCCAGCAGCTCTACCCTAGCGGAGTACTACAATGAGCAGTTCTTC. It specifies CASSSTLAEYYNEQFF.

The chain couples TRBV7-9 to TRBJ2-5, with 7 bases identical to TRBD1. Unmatched junction bases numbered 6, after V lost 1 base and J lost 1 base. The CDR3 is made up of 16 amino acids. CDR1 and CDR2 (germline): SEHNR, FQNEAQ (reference sequence). CDR3 amino acids: CASSLVAGTAQETQYF. The CDR3 DNA sequence: TGTGCCAGCAGCTTAGTTGCCGGGACAGCCCAAGAGACCCAGTACTTC.

This clonotype was counted at least ten times. This chain connects TRBV6-5 to TRBJ2-5; tentative D call: TRBD1 (5 bases). The CDR3 has 13 residues. Germline V gene lookup returns CDR1 MNHEY and CDR2 SVGAGI. Trimming removed 3 bases at V and 3 bases at J, with 8 bases between. The CDR3 reads CASSYQDKETQYF. The DNA of the CDR3 is TGTGCCAGCAGTTATCAGGACAAAGAGACCCAGTACTTC.

This clonotype was counted a few times. The chain links TRBV5-1 to TRBJ2-1; 10 bases line up with TRBD2. J was trimmed by 4 bases and V by 4 bases; bases with no gene match: 5. The V gene's germline CDR1 is SGHRS and CDR2 YFSETQ. CDR3 length: 15 residues. The CDR3 here is CASSKRLAGYNEQFF. The CDR3 DNA reads TGCGCCAGCAGCAAAAGACTAGCGGGTTACAATGAGCAGTTCTTC.

This clonotype showed up just a few times. The rearrangement links TRBV12-3 or TRBV12-4 to TRBJ2-5, with D unresolved. CDR3 length: 15 residues. V was pared by 6 bases and J by 2 bases, with 16 bases between. The CDR3, as DNA: TGTGCCAGCAGCTGGTCAGTCGGCCCTCAAGAGACCCAGTACTTC. Translating it yields CASSWSVGPQETQYF.